This T cell receptor beta chain emerged from a study of graft-versus-host responses after intestinal transplantation. Sequencing was performed with immunoSEQ multiplex PCR; in TCRdb, only in-frame clones are kept and a portion is missing. The table records about 36,000 clones, roughly 94% of them present only once. The CDR3 is made up of 14 amino acids. Deletions cut 0 bases from V and 0 bases from J, with 5 bases between. Germline-derived CDR1 and CDR2 are SGHRS and YFSETQ. A note on this clone: Its antigen is currently unknown. This specimen includes other DNA sequences encoding the same CDR3.

The gene calls are TRBV5-1 and TRBJ2-3; D gene uncertain. This clonotype originated in a human donor who was the organ donor for an intestinal transplant. The sample in question was unstimulated CD4+ T cells sorted from spleen or lymph node cells, obtained before transplant. The CDR3 DNA reads TGCGCCAGCAGCTTGGGCGCTAGCACAGATACGCAGTATTTT. The encoded protein is CASSLGASTDTQYF.